This entry lists 10 T cell receptor beta chains sequenced from one sample in a study of shared clonotypes between healthy human individuals. Repertoires were generated with immunoSEQ multiplex PCR, while TCRdb's copy carries only in-frame clones and drops some. The sample lists about 490,000 clones, around 80% occurring once. The material sequenced was PBMCs. The receptors were sampled from a woman aged 40-49 years in good health. Some clones in this sample may be carry-over from other donors' samples.

This chain connects TRBV7-6 to TRBJ2-7; possible D gene TRBD1, 6 bases. Trimming cost V 2 bases and J 2 bases, with 19 bases left between them. Germline values: CDR1 SGHVS, CDR2 FNYEAQ. CDR3 length equals 17 residues. This chain's CDR3 is CASSLRGRGLSPYEQYF. The DNA for the CDR3 is TGTGCCAGCAGCTTAAGGGGCAGGGGCCTATCGCCCTACGAGCAGTACTTC.

The gene calls are TRBV5-1 and TRBJ2-5; TRBD2 matches at 12 bases. The CDR3 covers 17 residues. Germline CDR1 and CDR2: SGHRS and YFSETQ. J gave up 5 bases and V 0 bases, and 8 bases lay outside the gene matches. Here the CDR3 DNA reads TGCGCCAGCAGCTTGGGACTAGCGGGAGCTTTTGGGGAGACCCAGTACTTC. Translating it yields CASSLGLAGAFGETQYF.

This sequence joins TRBV11-2 and TRBJ2-1, with D possibly TRBD1 on 5 matching bases. Trimming took 1 base from V and 9 from J, leaving 16 bases between them. Looked up from germline, CDR1 is SGHAT and CDR2 is FQNNGV. The CDR3 sequence is 15 residues long. The CDR3 region is CASSLAGHPQGEQFF. The CDR3 DNA reads TGTGCCAGCAGCTTAGCCGGACACCCCCAGGGTGAGCAGTTCTTC.

With regard to this clone: This may arise from a read error, as a much more abundant clone is one base away. The same CDR3 is also encoded by other DNA sequences in this sample. The J gene is TRBJ2-2, the V gene TRBV30; D gene uncertain. Trimming removed 2 bases from V and 3 bases from J, with 13 bases in between. This CDR3 is 15 amino acids long. CDR1 is GTSNPN, CDR2 SVGIG, per germline (reference sequence). The CDR3 loop reads CAWSLGRVDTGELFF. As DNA, the CDR3 is TGTGCCTGGAGTCTAGGTAGAGTTGACACCGGGGAGCTGTTTTTT.

This clone was detected only once. The chain combines TRBV5-1 with TRBJ2-2; TRBD1 matches 7 bases. V lost 6 bases, J lost 0 bases, and 11 bases stayed unmatched. Germline-derived CDR1 and CDR2 are SGHRS and YFSETQ. The CDR3 runs to 17 residues. CDR3 protein: CASTLRDSTSNTGELFF. CDR3 sequence (DNA): TGCGCCAGCACCCTCCGGGACAGCACCTCGAACACCGGGGAGCTGTTTTTT. The complete variable domain, with remaining parts taken from reference TRBV5-1 and TRBJ2-2, reads KAGVTQTPRYLIKTRGQQVTLSCSPISGHRSVSWYQQTPGQGLQFLFEYFSETQRNKGNFPGRFSGRQFSNSRSEMNVSTLELGDSALYLCASTLRDSTSNTGELFFGEGSRLTVL.

In its sample, this clone was seen a few times. The rearrangement links TRBV11-3 to TRBJ2-1, with 11 bases matching TRBD2. The CDR3 consists of 19 residues. Germline CDR1 SGHNT, CDR2 YENEEA. Trimming removed 5 bases from V and 0 bases from J; junction bases left unmatched: 12. The CDR3: CASSQEGTSGYSSYNEQFF. CDR3 DNA sequence: TGTGCCAGCAGCCAAGAGGGGACTAGCGGCTACAGCTCCTACAATGAGCAGTTCTTC.

This clone has a single count. V usage is TRBV10-3 and J usage is TRBJ1-5, with no clear D. Trimming shortened V by 4 bases and J by 3 bases, and 7 bases separated the two germline ends. This CDR3 is 13 amino acids long. CDR1 and CDR2 (germline): ENHRY, SYGVKD. The CDR3 here is CAISGPPNQPQHF. CDR3 in DNA: TGTGCCATCAGTGGTCCACCCAATCAGCCCCAGCATTTT.

This chain connects TRBV27 to TRBJ2-7; the match to TRBD2 covers 16 bases. CDR3 length: 17 amino acids. The germline V gene has CDR1 MNHEY and CDR2 SMNVEV (reference sequence). The junction had 4 bases not matched to a gene; V was cut back by 3 bases and J by 2 bases. The CDR3 DNA is TGTGCCAGCAGTTTTAGGGGACTAGCGGGGGGGGCCTACGAGCAGTACTTC. Translating gives CASSFRGLAGGAYEQYF.

The rearrangement joins TRBV7-3 to TRBJ2-3; TRBD2 aligns across 11 bases. The CDR3 contains 15 residues. V trimming: 6 bases; J trimming: 2 bases; junction bases outside the gene matches: 4. CDR1 SGHTA and CDR2 FQGTGA come from the germline V gene. DNA for the CDR3: TGTGCCAGCAGTCAGACTAGCGGGATCACAGATACGCAGTATTTT. It is translated as CASSQTSGITDTQYF.

V and J are TRBV5-1 and TRBJ1-2, with a possible D match to TRBD1 (5 bases). Trimming took 0 bases from V and 8 from J, leaving 17 bases between them. Per the germline V gene, CDR1 is SGHRS and CDR2 is YFSETQ. This CDR3 spans 15 amino acids. The CDR3 DNA reads as TGCGCCAGCAGCTTGGAGATTTCGGGGGGACGGGGCTACACCTTC. It encodes CASSLEISGGRGYTF. The full variable domain, rest sourced from reference TRBV5-1 and TRBJ1-2, is KAGVTQTPRYLIKTRGQQVTLSCSPISGHRSVSWYQQTPGQGLQFLFEYFSETQRNKGNFPGRFSGRQFSNSRSEMNVSTLELGDSALYLCASSLEISGGRGYTFGSGTRLTVV.